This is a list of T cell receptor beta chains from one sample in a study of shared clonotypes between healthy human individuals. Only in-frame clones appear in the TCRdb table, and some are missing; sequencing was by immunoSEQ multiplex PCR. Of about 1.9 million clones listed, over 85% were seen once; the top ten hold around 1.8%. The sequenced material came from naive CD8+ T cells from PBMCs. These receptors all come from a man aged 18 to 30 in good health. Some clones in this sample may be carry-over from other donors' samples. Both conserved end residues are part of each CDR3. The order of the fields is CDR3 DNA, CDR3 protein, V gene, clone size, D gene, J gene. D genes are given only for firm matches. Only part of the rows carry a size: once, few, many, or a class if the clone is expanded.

DNA: TGTGCCAGCAGTGAAAGGCAGGGCTTCTACGAGCAGTACTTC; CDR3: CASSERQGFYEQYF; V: TRBV2; size: NA; D: NA; J: TRBJ2-7
DNA: TGCGCCAGCAGCCCGGGGGACAGGAGGGCATATGAGCAGTACTTC; CDR3: CASSPGDRRAYEQYF; V: TRBV5-1; size: NA; D: TRBD1; J: TRBJ2-7
DNA: TGTGCCAGCAGTCGTGGTGGCTCCTACAATGAGCAGTTCTTC; CDR3: CASSRGGSYNEQFF; V: TRBV27; size: NA; D: NA; J: TRBJ2-1
DNA: TGTGCCAGCAGCTTAAAGCCGAACAATGAGCAGTTCTTC; CDR3: CASSLKPNNEQFF; V: TRBV11-2; size: NA; D: NA; J: TRBJ2-1
DNA: TGCGCCAGCAGCCAAGATGGAAGGACAGGGTCCTACGAGCAGTACTTC; CDR3: CASSQDGRTGSYEQYF; V: TRBV4-3; size: NA; D: TRBD1; J: TRBJ2-7
DNA: TGTGCCAGCAGTACACCCTACAATGAGCAGTTCTTC; CDR3: CASSTPYNEQFF; V: TRBV28; size: NA; D: NA; J: TRBJ2-1
DNA: TGTGCCAGCAGCCCCGGGAGAGCGGGAGGCCACAATGAGCAGTTCTTC; CDR3: CASSPGRAGGHNEQFF; V: TRBV27; size: once; D: TRBD2; J: TRBJ2-1
DNA: TGTGCCAGCAGCTTAATCGGACAGGGGGCTATCGGCAATCAGCCCCAGCATTTT; CDR3: CASSLIGQGAIGNQPQHF; V: TRBV7-2; size: NA; D: TRBD1; J: TRBJ1-5
DNA: TGTGCCAGCAGCTTAGCGGGGACAAACTATGGCTACACCTTC; CDR3: CASSLAGTNYGYTF; V: TRBV7-9; size: few; D: NA; J: TRBJ1-2
DNA: TGTGCCACCAGCAGATCAGGTGAGGTGTCCTACAATGAGCAGTTCTTC; CDR3: CATSRSGEVSYNEQFF; V: TRBV15; size: NA; D: NA; J: TRBJ2-1
DNA: TGTGCCAGCAGCCCCAGGACAGGGGCCCCCACAGATACGCAGTATTTT; CDR3: CASSPRTGAPTDTQYF; V: TRBV7-3; size: NA; D: TRBD1; J: TRBJ2-3
DNA: TGTGCCAGCAGCCAGGTGGGACTAGCGGTGAACAATGAGCAGTTCTTC; CDR3: CASSQVGLAVNNEQFF; V: TRBV11-2; size: NA; D: TRBD2; J: TRBJ2-1
DNA: TGTGCCAGCAGCCTTCCCGGGGGTTCAGTCGGGGAGCAGTTCTTC; CDR3: CASSLPGGSVGEQFF; V: TRBV7-9; size: NA; D: NA; J: TRBJ2-1
DNA: TGTGCCAGCAGCTTTGGAGATACGCAGTATTTT; CDR3: CASSFGDTQYF; V: TRBV7-3; size: NA; D: NA; J: TRBJ2-3
DNA: TGTGCCAGCAGCTCCGGAGGGGGAGCAACTAATGAAAAACTGTTTTTT; CDR3: CASSSGGGATNEKLFF; V: TRBV9; size: NA; D: NA; J: TRBJ1-4
DNA: TGTGCCAGCAGCAATTACGAGCAGTACTTC; CDR3: CASSNYEQYF; V: TRBV11-2; size: NA; D: NA; J: TRBJ2-7
DNA: TGTGCCAGCAGCTTAATACTAGCGGGGTACAATGAGCAGTTCTTC; CDR3: CASSLILAGYNEQFF; V: TRBV7-2; size: NA; D: TRBD2; J: TRBJ2-1